This T cell receptor beta chain was captured by sequencing in a study of T cell responses to AZD1222 COVID-19 vaccine. Regarding the study as a whole: Just a handful of AZD1222 recipients tested seropositive at baseline. Samples come after the peak T cell response, not at day 14. A mostly white British donor set with more females was recruited, and clonal diversity was possibly underestimated.

TCRdb's copy holds only in-frame clones and misses some; the assay was immunoSEQ multiplex PCR. The sample records some 180,000 clones, nearly 95% being singletons. Investigators merged groups given second doses at roughly 4 or roughly 12 weeks. A remark on this clone: Its cognate antigen is unknown.

Germline V CDR1 and CDR2: MNHEY, SVGEGT. There are 13 residues in the CDR3. V lost 2 bases, J lost 5 bases, and 9 bases lay in between. The source was peripheral blood, collected 28 days after the second AZD1222 dose. The receptor was derived from an adult who received the AZD1222 COVID-19 vaccine. V and J are TRBV6-2 or TRBV6-3 and TRBJ1-2, with D uncertain. In DNA, the CDR3 is TGTGCCAGCAGTTACCGCGCACTTTATGGCTACACCTTC. As protein: CASSYRALYGYTF.